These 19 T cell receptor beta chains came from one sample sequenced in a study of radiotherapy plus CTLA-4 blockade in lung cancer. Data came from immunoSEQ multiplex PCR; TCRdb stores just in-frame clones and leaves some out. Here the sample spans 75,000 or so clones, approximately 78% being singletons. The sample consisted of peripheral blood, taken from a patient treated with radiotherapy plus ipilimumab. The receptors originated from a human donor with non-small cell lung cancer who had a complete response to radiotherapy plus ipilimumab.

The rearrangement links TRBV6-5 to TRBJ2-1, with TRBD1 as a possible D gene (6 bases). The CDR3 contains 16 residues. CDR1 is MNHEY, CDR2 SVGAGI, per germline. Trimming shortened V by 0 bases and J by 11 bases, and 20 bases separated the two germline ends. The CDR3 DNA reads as TGTGCCAGCAGTTACTCGAAGGGGGTAAAGAAGAGAAAGCAGTTCTTC. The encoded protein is CASSYSKGVKKRKQFF.

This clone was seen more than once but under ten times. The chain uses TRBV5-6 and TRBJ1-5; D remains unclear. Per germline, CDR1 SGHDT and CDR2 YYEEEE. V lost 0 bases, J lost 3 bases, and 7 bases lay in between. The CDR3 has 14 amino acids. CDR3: CASSLGRLNQPQHF. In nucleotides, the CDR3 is TGTGCCAGCAGCTTGGGTCGACTCAATCAGCCCCAGCATTTT.

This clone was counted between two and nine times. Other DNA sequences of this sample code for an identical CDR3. The CDR3 is CASSLGTGGEAFF. For the CDR3, the DNA is TGCGCCAGCAGCTTGGGGACAGGGGGTGAAGCTTTCTTT. The rearrangement uses TRBV5-1 and TRBJ1-1, with 10 bases aligning to TRBD1. The CDR3 length is 13 residues. The germline V gene encodes CDR1 SGHRS and CDR2 YFSETQ. Trimming cost V 0 bases and J 7 bases; bases outside gene matches: 0.

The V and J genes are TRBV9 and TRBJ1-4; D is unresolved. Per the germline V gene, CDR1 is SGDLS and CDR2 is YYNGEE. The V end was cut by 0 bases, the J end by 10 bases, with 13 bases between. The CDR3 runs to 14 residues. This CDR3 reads CASSVGPFMGKLFF. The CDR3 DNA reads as TGTGCCAGCAGCGTAGGACCGTTCATGGGAAAACTGTTTTTT. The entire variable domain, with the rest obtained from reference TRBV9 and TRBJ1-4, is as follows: DSGVTQTPKHLITATGQRVTLRCSPRSGDLSVYWYQQSLDQGLQFLIQYYNGEERAKGNILERFSAQQFPDLHSELNLSSLELGDSALYFCASSVGPFMGKLFFGSGTQLSVL.

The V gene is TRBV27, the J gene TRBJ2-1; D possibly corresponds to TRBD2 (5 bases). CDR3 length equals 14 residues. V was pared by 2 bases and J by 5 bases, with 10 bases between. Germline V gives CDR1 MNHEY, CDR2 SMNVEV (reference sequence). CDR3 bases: TGTGCCAGCAGTTTAGGCGGGTTTAACAATGAGCAGTTCTTC. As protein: CASSLGGFNNEQFF.

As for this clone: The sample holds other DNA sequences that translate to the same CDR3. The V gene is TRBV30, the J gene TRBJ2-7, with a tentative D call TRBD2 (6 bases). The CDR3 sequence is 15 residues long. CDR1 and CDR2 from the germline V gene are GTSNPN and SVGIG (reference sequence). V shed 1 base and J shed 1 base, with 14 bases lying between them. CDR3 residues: CAWSESQGLSYEQYF. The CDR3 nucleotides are TGTGCCTGGAGTGAGTCCCAGGGACTGTCCTACGAGCAGTACTTC.

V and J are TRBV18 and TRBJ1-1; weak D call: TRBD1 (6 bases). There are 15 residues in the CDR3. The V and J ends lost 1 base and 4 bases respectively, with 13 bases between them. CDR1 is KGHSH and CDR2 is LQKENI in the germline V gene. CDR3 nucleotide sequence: TGTGCCAGCTCACCACTTCAGGGGCGAGGCACTGAAGCTTTCTTT. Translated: CASSPLQGRGTEAFF. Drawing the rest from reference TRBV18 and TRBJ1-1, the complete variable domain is NAGVMQNPRHLVRRRGQEARLRCSPMKGHSHVYWYRQLPEEGLKFMVYLQKENIIDESGMPKERFSAEFPKEGPSILRIQQVVRGDSAAYFCASSPLQGRGTEAFFGQGTRLTVV.

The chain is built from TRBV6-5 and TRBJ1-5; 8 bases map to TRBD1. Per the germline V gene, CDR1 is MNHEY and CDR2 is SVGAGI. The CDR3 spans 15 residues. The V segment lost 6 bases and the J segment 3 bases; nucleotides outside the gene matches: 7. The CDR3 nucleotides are TGTGCCAGCAGCTCCCGGACAGGGCACAATCAGCCCCAGCATTTT. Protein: CASSSRTGHNQPQHF.

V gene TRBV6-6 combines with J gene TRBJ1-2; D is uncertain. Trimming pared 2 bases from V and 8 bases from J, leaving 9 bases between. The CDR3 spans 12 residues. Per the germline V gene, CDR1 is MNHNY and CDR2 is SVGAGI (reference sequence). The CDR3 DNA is TGTGCCAGCAGTTACAGCGTGGGGGGCTACACCTTC. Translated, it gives CASSYSVGGYTF.

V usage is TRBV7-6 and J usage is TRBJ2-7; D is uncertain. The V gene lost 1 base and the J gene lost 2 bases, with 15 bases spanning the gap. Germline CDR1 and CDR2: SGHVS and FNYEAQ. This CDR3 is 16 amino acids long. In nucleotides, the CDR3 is TGTGCCAGCAGCTTAGGGGGTCATGGGGTAACCTACGAGCAGTACTTC. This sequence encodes CASSLGGHGVTYEQYF.

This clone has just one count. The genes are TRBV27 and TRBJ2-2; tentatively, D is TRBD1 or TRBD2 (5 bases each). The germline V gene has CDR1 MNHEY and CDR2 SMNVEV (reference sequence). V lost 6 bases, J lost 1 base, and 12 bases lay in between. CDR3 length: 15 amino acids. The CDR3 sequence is CASRAGTENTGELFF. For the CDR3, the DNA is TGTGCCAGCAGAGCCGGGACGGAGAACACCGGGGAGCTGTTTTTT.

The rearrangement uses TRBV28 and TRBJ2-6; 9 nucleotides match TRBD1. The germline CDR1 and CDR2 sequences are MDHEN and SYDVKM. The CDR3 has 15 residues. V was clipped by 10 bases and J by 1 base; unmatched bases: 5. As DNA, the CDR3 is TGTGCCACCCCGGGACAGGGTTCTGGGGCCAACGTCCTGACTTTC. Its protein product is CATPGQGSGANVLTF.

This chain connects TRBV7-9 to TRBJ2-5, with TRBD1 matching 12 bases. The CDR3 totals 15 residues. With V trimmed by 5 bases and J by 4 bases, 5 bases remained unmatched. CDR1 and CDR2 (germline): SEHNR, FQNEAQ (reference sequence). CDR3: CASSIRDRGRETQYF. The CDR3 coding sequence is TGTGCCAGCAGCATCCGGGACAGGGGGCGAGAGACCCAGTACTTC.

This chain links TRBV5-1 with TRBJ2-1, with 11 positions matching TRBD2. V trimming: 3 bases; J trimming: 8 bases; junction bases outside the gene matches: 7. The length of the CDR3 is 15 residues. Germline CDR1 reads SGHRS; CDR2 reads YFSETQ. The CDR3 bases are TGCGCCAGCAGCTCAGGACTAGCGGGTCGACATGAGCAGTTCTTC. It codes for CASSSGLAGRHEQFF. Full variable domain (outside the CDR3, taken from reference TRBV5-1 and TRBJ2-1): KAGVTQTPRYLIKTRGQQVTLSCSPISGHRSVSWYQQTPGQGLQFLFEYFSETQRNKGNFPGRFSGRQFSNSRSEMNVSTLELGDSALYLCASSSGLAGRHEQFFGPGTRLTVL.

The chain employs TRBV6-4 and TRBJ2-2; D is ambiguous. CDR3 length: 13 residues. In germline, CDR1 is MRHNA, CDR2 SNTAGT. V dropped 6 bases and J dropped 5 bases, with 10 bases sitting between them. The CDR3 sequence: CASSLEGTGELFF. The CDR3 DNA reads TGTGCCAGCAGCTTAGAAGGGACCGGGGAGCTGTTTTTT.

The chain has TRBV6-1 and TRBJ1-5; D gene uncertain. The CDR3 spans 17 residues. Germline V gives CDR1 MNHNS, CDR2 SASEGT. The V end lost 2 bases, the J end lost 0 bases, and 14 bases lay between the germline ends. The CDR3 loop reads CASSERAGWGSNQPQHF. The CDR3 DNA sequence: TGTGCCAGCAGTGAACGTGCCGGATGGGGTAGCAATCAGCCCCAGCATTTT.

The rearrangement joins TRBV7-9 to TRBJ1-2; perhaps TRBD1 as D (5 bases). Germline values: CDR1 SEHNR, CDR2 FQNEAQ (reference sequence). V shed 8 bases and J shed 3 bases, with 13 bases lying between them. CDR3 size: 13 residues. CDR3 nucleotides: TGTGCCAGCGCAGGGACTCGAGACTATGGCTACACCTTC. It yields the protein CASAGTRDYGYTF.

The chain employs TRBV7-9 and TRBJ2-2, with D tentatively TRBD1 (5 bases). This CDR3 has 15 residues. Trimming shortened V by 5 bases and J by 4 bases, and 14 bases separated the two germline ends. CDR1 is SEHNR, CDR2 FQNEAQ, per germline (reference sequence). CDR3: CASSPRTHLTGELFF. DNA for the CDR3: TGTGCCAGCAGCCCTCGGACACACCTCACCGGGGAGCTGTTTTTT.

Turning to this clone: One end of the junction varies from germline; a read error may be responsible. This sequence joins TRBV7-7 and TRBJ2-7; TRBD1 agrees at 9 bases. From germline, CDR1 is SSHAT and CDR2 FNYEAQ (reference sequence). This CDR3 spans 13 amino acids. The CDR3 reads CASSSGQGNEQYF. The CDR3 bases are TGTGCTAGCAGCTCGGGACAGGGCAACGAGCAGTACTTC.